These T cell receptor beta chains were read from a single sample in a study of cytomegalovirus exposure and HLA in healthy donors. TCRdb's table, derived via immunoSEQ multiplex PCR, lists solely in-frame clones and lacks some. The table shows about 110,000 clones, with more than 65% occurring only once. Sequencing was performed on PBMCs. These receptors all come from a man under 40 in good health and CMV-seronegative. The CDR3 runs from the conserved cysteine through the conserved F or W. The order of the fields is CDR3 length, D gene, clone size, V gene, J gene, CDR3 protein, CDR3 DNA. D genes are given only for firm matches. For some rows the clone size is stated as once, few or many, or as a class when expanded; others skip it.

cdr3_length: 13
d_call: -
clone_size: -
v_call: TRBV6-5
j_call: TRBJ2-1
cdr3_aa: CASSASTGIEQFF
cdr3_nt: TGTGCCAGCAGTGCTTCTACAGGGATTGAGCAGTTCTTC

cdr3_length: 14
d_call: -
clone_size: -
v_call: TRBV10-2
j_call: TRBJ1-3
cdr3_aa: CASSESPARVAIYF
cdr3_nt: TGCGCCAGCAGTGAGTCCCCGGCCAGGGTCGCCATATATTTT

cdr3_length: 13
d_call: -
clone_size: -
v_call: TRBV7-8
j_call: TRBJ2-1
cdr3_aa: CASWPGVGNEQFF
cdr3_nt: TGTGCCAGCTGGCCGGGAGTTGGTAATGAGCAGTTCTTC

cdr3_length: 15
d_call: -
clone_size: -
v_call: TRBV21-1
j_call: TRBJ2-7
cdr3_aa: CASSKALGEGHEQYF
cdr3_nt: TGTGCCAGCAGCAAAGCGCTTGGGGAGGGGCACGAGCAGTACTTC

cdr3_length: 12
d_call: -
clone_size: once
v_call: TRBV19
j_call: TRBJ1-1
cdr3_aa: CAKRDPNTEAFF
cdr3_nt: TGTGCCAAGCGGGACCCGAACACTGAAGCTTTCTTT

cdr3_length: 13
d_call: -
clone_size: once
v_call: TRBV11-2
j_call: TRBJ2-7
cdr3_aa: CASSFARAYEQYF
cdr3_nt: TGTGCCAGCAGCTTTGCGAGAGCGTACGAGCAGTACTTC

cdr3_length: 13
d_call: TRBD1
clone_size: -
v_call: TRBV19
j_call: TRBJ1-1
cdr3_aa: CASIDRDHSGAFF
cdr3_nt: TGTGCCAGTATCGACAGGGACCACTCGGGGGCTTTCTTT

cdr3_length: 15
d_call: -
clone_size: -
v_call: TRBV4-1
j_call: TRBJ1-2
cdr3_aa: CASSQDGAAGSGYTF
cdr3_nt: TGCGCCAGCAGCCAAGATGGGGCCGCCGGTAGTGGCTACACCTTC

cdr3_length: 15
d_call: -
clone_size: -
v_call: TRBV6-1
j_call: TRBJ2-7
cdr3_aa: CASSDAPRDSYEQYF
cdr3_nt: TGTGCCAGCAGTGACGCCCCCAGGGACTCCTACGAGCAGTACTTC

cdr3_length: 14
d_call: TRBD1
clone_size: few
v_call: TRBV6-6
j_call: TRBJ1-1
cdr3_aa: CASSYDRGSTEAFF
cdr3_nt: TGTGCCAGCAGTTACGACAGGGGATCCACTGAAGCTTTCTTT

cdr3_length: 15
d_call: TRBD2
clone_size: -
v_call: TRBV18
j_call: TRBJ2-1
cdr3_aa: CASSPPGLALFEQFF
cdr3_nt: TGTGCCAGCTCACCCCCGGGACTAGCCCTATTTGAGCAGTTCTTC

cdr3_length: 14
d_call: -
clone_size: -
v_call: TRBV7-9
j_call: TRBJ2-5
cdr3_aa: CASSSGLNQETQYF
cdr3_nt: TGTGCCAGCAGCTCTGGACTAAATCAAGAGACCCAGTACTTC

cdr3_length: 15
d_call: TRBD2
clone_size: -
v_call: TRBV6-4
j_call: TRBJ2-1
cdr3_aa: CASRPTSGSYNEQFF
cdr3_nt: TGTGCCAGCAGACCAACTAGCGGGAGCTACAATGAGCAGTTCTTC

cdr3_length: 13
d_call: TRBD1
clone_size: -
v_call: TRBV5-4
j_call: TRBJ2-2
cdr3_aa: CASSGGVPGELFF
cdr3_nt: TGTGCCAGCTCAGGGGGCGTCCCCGGGGAGCTGTTTTTT

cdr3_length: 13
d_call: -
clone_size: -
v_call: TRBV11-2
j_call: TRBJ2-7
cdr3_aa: CASSLDNFYEQYF
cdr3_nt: TGTGCCAGCAGCTTAGATAACTTCTACGAGCAGTACTTC

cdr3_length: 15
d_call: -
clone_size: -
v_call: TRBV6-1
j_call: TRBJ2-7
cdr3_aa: CASSEVGPGPYEQYF
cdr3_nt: TGTGCCAGCAGTGAAGTTGGCCCGGGTCCCTACGAGCAGTACTTC

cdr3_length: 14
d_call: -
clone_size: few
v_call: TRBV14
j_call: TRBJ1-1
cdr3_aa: CASSPGWGGQVAFF
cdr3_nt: TGTGCCAGCAGCCCGGGATGGGGGGGGCAGGTAGCTTTCTTT

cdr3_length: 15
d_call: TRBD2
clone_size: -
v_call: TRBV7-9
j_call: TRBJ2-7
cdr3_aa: CASSLAGGPNNEQYF
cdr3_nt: TGTGCCAGCAGCTTAGCGGGAGGGCCGAATAACGAGCAGTACTTC

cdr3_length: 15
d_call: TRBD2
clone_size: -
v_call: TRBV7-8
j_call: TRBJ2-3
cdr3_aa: CASSLGGTRTDTQYF
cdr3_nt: TGTGCCAGCAGCTTAGGCGGGACTAGGACAGATACGCAGTATTTT

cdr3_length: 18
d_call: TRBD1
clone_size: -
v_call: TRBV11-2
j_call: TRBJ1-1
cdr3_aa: CASSSVRDRGPANTEAFF
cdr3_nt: TGTGCCAGCAGCTCCGTGAGGGACAGGGGGCCAGCGAACACTGAAGCTTTCTTT

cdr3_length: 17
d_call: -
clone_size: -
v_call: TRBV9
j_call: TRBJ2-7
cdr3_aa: CASSAVGGERKAGEQYF
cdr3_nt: TGTGCCAGCAGCGCAGTAGGAGGCGAGCGGAAAGCGGGCGAGCAGTACTTC

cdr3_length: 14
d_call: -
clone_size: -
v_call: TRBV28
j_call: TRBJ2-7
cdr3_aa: CASSLVQGSQEQYF
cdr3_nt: TGTGCCAGCAGTTTAGTGCAGGGAAGCCAGGAGCAGTACTTC

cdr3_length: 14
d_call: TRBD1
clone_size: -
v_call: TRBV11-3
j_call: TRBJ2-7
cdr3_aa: CASSSGTGLYEQYF
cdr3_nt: TGTGCCAGCAGCTCCGGGACAGGGCTATACGAGCAGTACTTC

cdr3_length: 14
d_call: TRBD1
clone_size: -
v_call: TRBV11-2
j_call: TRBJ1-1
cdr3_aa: CASSPGQGSTEAFF
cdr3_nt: TGTGCCAGCAGCCCGGGACAGGGCAGCACTGAAGCTTTCTTT

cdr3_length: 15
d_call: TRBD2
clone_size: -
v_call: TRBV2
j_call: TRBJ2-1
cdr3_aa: CASSGLAGGYNEQFF
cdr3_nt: TGTGCCAGCAGTGGACTAGCGGGGGGGTACAATGAGCAGTTCTTC

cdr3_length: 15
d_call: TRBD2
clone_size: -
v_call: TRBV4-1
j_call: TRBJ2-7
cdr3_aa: CASSQAGTSGSKQYF
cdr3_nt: TGCGCCAGCAGCCAAGCCGGGACTAGCGGGAGTAAGCAGTACTTC

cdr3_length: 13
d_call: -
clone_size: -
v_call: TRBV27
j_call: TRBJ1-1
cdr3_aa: CASSLLMNTEAFF
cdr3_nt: TGTGCCAGCAGTTTACTTATGAACACTGAAGCTTTCTTT

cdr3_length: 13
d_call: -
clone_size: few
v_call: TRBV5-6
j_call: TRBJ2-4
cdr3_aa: CASVWSGENIQYF
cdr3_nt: TGTGCCAGCGTGTGGTCGGGAGAAAACATTCAGTACTTC

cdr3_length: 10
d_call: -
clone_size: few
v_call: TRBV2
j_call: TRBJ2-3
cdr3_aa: CASGEDTQYF
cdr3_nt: TGTGCCAGCGGGGAGGATACGCAGTATTTT

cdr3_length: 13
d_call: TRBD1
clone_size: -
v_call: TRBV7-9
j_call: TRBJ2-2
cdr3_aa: CASSDRGTGELFF
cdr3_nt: TGTGCCAGCAGCGACAGGGGGACCGGGGAGCTGTTTTTT

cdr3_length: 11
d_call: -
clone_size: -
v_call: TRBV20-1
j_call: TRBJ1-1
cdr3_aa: CRAAQGTEAFF
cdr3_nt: TGCAGGGCCGCCCAGGGCACTGAAGCTTTCTTT

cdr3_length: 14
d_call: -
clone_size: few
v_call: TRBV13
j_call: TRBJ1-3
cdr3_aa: CASTSRGGGNTIYF
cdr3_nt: TGTGCCAGCACTTCAAGGGGGGGAGGAAACACCATATATTTT

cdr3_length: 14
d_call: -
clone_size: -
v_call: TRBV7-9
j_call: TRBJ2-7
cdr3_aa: CASSLGQAAYEQYF
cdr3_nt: TGTGCCAGCAGCTTAGGGCAGGCTGCCTACGAGCAGTACTTC

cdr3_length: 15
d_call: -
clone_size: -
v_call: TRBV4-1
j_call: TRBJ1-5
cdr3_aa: CASSQDLSSNQPQHF
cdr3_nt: TGCGCCAGCAGCCAAGATTTGTCATCCAATCAGCCCCAGCATTTT

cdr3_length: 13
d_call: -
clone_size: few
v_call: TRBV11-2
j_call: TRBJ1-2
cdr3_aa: CASSRTRDYGYTF
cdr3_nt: TGTGCCAGCAGCCGCACGAGGGACTATGGCTACACCTTC

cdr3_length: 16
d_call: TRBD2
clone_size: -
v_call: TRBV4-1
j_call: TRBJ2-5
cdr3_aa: CASSRREELGGETQYF
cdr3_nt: TGCGCCAGCAGCCGGCGGGAGGAATTGGGGGGAGAGACCCAGTACTTC

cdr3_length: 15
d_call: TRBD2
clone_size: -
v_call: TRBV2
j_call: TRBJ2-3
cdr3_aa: CASTLNRAGGDTQYF
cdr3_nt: TGTGCCAGCACCCTAAACCGCGCGGGAGGGGATACGCAGTATTTT

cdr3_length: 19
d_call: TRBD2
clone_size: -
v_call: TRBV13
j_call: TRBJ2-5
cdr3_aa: CASSSTLTSGGMREETQYF
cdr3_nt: TGTGCCAGCAGCTCCACTTTGACTAGCGGGGGTATGAGGGAAGAGACCCAGTACTTC

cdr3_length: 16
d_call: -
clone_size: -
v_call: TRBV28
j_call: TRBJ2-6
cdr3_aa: CASSLYPDSGANVLTF
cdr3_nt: TGTGCCAGCAGCCTATATCCTGACTCTGGGGCCAACGTCCTGACTTTC

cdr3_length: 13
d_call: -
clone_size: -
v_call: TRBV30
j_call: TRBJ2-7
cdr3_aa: CAWRPDSSYEQYF
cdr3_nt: TGTGCCTGGAGGCCGGACAGCTCCTACGAGCAGTACTTC

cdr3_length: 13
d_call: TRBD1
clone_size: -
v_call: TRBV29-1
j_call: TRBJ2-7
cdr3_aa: CSVERDRGLEQYF
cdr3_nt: TGCAGCGTTGAACGCGACAGGGGGCTTGAGCAGTACTTC

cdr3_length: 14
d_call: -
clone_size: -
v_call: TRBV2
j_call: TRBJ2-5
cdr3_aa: CASEEAGTEETQYF
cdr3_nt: TGTGCCAGCGAGGAGGCGGGGACTGAGGAGACCCAGTACTTC

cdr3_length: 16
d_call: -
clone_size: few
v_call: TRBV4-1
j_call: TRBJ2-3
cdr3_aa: CASSQESQVSTDTQYF
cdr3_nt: TGCGCCAGCAGCCAAGAAAGCCAGGTTAGCACAGATACGCAGTATTTT

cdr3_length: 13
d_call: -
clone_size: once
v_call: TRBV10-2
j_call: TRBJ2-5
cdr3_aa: CASIEGSGETQYF
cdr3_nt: TGCGCCAGCATTGAGGGGAGCGGAGAGACCCAGTACTTC

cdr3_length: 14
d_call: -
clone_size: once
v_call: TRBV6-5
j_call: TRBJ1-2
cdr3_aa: CASSPAGPYYGYTF
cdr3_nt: TGTGCCAGCAGTCCCGCAGGGCCATACTATGGCTACACCTTC

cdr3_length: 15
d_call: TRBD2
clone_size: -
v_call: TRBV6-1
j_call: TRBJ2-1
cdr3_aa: CASSGTSGIYNEQFF
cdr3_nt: TGTGCCAGCAGTGGGACTAGCGGGATCTACAATGAGCAGTTCTTC

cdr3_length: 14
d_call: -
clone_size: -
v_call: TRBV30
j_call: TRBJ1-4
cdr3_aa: CAWSRGPSNEKLFF
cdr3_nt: TGTGCCTGGAGTCGTGGGCCTTCTAATGAAAAACTGTTTTTT

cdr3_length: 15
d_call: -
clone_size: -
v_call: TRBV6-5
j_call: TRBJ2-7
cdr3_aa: CASSYGRGSSYEQYF
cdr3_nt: TGTGCCAGCAGTTACGGTCGGGGGAGCTCCTACGAGCAGTACTTC

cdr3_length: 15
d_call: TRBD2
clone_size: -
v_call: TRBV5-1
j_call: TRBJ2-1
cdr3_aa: CASSSIAGGLDEQFF
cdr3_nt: TGCGCCAGCAGCTCCATAGCGGGGGGGCTCGATGAGCAGTTCTTC

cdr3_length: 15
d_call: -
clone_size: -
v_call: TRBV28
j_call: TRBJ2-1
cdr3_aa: CASSPGDSELNEQFF
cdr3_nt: TGTGCCAGCAGCCCGGGGGACAGCGAACTCAATGAGCAGTTCTTC

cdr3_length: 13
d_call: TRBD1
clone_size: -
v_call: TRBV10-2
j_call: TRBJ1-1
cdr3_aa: CASQGTGATEAFF
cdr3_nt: TGCGCCAGTCAGGGGACAGGGGCCACTGAAGCTTTCTTT

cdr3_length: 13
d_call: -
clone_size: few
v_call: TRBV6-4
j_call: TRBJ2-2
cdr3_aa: CASSDLTSGELFF
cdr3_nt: TGTGCCAGCAGTGATCTTACTAGCGGGGAGCTGTTTTTT

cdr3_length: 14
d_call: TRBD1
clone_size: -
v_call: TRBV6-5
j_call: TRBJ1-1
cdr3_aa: CAPTQDRGNTEAFF
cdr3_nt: TGTGCCCCAACCCAGGACAGGGGAAACACTGAAGCTTTCTTT

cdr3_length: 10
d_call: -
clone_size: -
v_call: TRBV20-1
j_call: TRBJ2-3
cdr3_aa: CSEGPDTQYF
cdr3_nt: TGCAGCGAGGGCCCAGATACGCAGTATTTT

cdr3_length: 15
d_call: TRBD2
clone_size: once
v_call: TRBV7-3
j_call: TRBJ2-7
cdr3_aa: CASSLGRGRFDEQYF
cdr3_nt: TGTGCCAGCAGCTTAGGACGCGGGAGGTTCGACGAGCAGTACTTC

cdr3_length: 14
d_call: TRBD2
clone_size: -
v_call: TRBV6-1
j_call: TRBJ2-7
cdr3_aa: CASGGGRSPYEQYF
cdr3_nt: TGTGCCAGCGGGGGGGGACGGTCCCCTTACGAGCAGTACTTC

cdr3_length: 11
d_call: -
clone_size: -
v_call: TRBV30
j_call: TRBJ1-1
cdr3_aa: CACWASAEAFF
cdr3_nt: TGTGCCTGTTGGGCGTCGGCTGAAGCTTTCTTT